The present TCR beta chain was sequenced within a study of PD-1 blockade in classical Hodgkin lymphoma. General study findings and limits: The baseline diversity of complete responders showed similarity to that of newly diagnosed patients.

Every patient relapsed after autologous stem cell transplantation, and brentuximab vedotin exposure varied. Per the germline V gene, CDR1 is MNHNS and CDR2 is SASEGT. The CDR3 has 17 amino acids. Method: immunoSEQ multiplex PCR; TCRdb's copy keeps in-frame clones and lacks some. The repertoire has about 24,000 clones, about 80% of them found once; the top ten carry approximately 6.4%. Notes on this clone: Its antigen is unidentified. One junction end disagrees with the germline gene, perhaps due to a read error.

This rearrangement joins TRBV6-1 to TRBJ2-3; 8 bases align to TRBD2. The source is a human donor with classical Hodgkin lymphoma. The source material was peripheral blood mononuclear cells (PBMCs), sampled at baseline. In DNA, the CDR3 is TGTGCCATCAGTGAGTACACTAGCGGAGTTTACACAGATACGCAGTATTTT. It codes for CAISEYTSGVYTDTQYF.